Listed below are T cell receptor beta chains from one sample, sequenced in a study of Tregs in tolerant kidney transplant recipients. Here immunoSEQ multiplex PCR was the method, and the copy in TCRdb shows in-frame clones only, minus some. The table shows about 94,000 clones, with approximately 93% occurring only once. Sequencing was performed on CD4+ T cells from blood, taken before the transplant. These receptors were taken from a human donor who received a combined kidney and bone marrow transplant. Both conserved end residues are part of each CDR3. D genes are given only for firm matches. Where a row states a size, it is once, few, many or the class of an expanded clone; other rows omit it.

CDR3 DNA	CDR3 protein	J gene	D gene	clone size	V gene
TGTGCCAGCAGCTGGACTAGCGGAGCGAACACCGGGGAGCTGTTTTTT	CASSWTSGANTGELFF	TRBJ2-2	TRBD2	-	TRBV7-3
TGCAGCGTTGCAAGCGGGGGGGGCAATGAGCAGTTCTTC	CSVASGGGNEQFF	TRBJ2-1	TRBD2	-	TRBV29-1
TGCGCCAGCAGCTTGCGAGTGGGCACCAACACCGGGGAGCTGTTTTTT	CASSLRVGTNTGELFF	TRBJ2-2	-	-	TRBV5-1
TGTGCCAGCAGCCTCTTAGCCGACAGGGGGCCCAGTGGCTACACCTTC	CASSLLADRGPSGYTF	TRBJ1-2	TRBD1	-	TRBV9
TGTGCCAGCAGCGAGACAGGGCACTATGGCTACACCTTC	CASSETGHYGYTF	TRBJ1-2	TRBD1	-	TRBV2
TGCGCCAGCAGCTTGCGGAGCAGCCAAGAGACCCAGTACTTC	CASSLRSSQETQYF	TRBJ2-5	-	-	TRBV5-1
TGTGCCAGCAGCTTTACGACACATGGCTACACCTTC	CASSFTTHGYTF	TRBJ1-2	-	once	TRBV7-2
TGTGCCAGCTCACTTGGACAGGGGGCTCTCGAGCAGTACTTC	CASSLGQGALEQYF	TRBJ2-7	TRBD1	-	TRBV18
TGTGCCATCCGAGGCGGGACAGGGCCGGGCAATCAGCCCCAGCATTTT	CAIRGGTGPGNQPQHF	TRBJ1-5	TRBD1	-	TRBV10-3
TGTGCCAGCACCGGGACAGGGGGCAGGAATGAGCAGTTCTTC	CASTGTGGRNEQFF	TRBJ2-1	TRBD1	-	TRBV6-6
TGTGCCAGCTCACCTTTCACAGGGACCCCTGTGAACACTGAAGCTTTCTTT	CASSPFTGTPVNTEAFF	TRBJ1-1	-	-	TRBV18
TGTGCCAGTAGTGCCTCCGGGACAGGGGTCTACGAGCAGTACTTC	CASSASGTGVYEQYF	TRBJ2-7	TRBD1	-	TRBV19
TGTGCCAGCAGCTTCAACAGGGGTCCCTACGAGCAGTACTTC	CASSFNRGPYEQYF	TRBJ2-7	TRBD1	-	TRBV7-3
TGTGCCAGCAGCTTAGCAAACCTAGCGGGAGTGGGGGTCCAAGAGACCCAGTACTTC	CASSLANLAGVGVQETQYF	TRBJ2-5	TRBD2	-	TRBV7-6
TGCGCCAGCAGCCAAACCGAACTAGCTTCAGATACGCAGTATTTT	CASSQTELASDTQYF	TRBJ2-3	-	once	TRBV5-1
TGTGCCAGTAGTATAGGTCGGCGAGCGGGAGGGCCTCAACAAGCCTACAATGAGCAGTTCTTC	CASSIGRRAGGPQQAYNEQFF	TRBJ2-1	TRBD2	-	TRBV19
TGTGCTAGTGGTTTGGCCCCAGCGGGGAGTTGGACTGAAGCTTTCTTT	CASGLAPAGSWTEAFF	TRBJ1-1	-	-	TRBV12-5
TGCGCCAGCAGCCAAGTCTGGGGATCAGGGGCCCCTTTAACCAAAAACATTCAGTACTTC	CASSQVWGSGAPLTKNIQYF	TRBJ2-4	-	-	TRBV4-3
TGCAGCGTTGAAGATCGTGCAGATACGCAGTATTTT	CSVEDRADTQYF	TRBJ2-3	-	-	TRBV29-1
TGCGCCAGCAGCCAATTTAGAGGACTCGAGCAGTACTTC	CASSQFRGLEQYF	TRBJ2-7	-	-	TRBV4-3
TGTGCCAGCACCCCAAACAGTAAACCATCATTGCCCCAGCATTTT	CASTPNSKPSLPQHF	TRBJ1-5	-	-	TRBV7-9
TGTGCCAGCATCCCACCCGGGTCCCTTAATGAAGCTTTCTTT	CASIPPGSLNEAFF	TRBJ1-1	-	-	TRBV6-5